This T cell receptor beta chain emerged from a study of blood T cell repertoires in COVID-19. Study background: Nucleic acid was either cDNA or gDNA, and it came from T cells, B-cell-depleted T cells, or PBMCs.

V lost 6 bases and J 1 base, leaving 19 bases between the germline ends. This CDR3 is 15 amino acids long. The germline gives CDR1 SQVTM, CDR2 ANQGSEA. The authors' processing: Counts of nucleated cells, estimated from reference gene primer amplification, were obtained. Clones were sequenced by immunoSEQ multiplex PCR, and TCRdb holds only the in-frame ones, with some missing. V and J calls plus clone size are reproduced from that table; the DNA served to infer D and trimming. This sample carries over 200,000 clones, 84% of them seen once, and the ten largest clones take around a sixth. The sequence derives from a woman older than 75 with active or convalescent COVID-19. This chain connects TRBV29-1 to TRBJ2-7; TRBD1 is a possible D gene (6 bases). Sequencing was done on a sample of peripheral blood. This CDR3 is CSVSSRDKRSYEQYF. CDR3 DNA sequence: TGCAGCGTCTCTTCCCGGGACAAGCGATCCTACGAGCAGTACTTC.